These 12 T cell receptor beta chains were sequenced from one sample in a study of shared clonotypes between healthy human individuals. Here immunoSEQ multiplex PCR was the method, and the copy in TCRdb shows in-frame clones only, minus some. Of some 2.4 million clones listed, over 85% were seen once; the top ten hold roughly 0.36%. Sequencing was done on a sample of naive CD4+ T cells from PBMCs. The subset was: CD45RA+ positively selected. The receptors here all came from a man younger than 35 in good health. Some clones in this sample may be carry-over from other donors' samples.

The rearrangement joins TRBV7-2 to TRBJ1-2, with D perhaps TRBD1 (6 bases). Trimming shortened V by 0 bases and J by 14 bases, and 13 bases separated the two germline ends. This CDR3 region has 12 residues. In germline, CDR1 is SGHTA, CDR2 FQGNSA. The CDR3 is CASSLAAGAQTF. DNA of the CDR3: TGTGCCAGCAGCTTAGCCGCAGGGGCCCAGACCTTC.

The CDR3, as DNA: TGTGCCAGCAGCTTAGATTTCAGGAACACTGAAGCTTTCTTT. Its protein is CASSLDFRNTEAFF. This chain uses TRBV11-2 with TRBJ1-1; D not certain. Germline V gene data show CDR1 as SGHAT and CDR2 as FQNNGV. The V end lost 0 bases, the J end lost 1 base, and 6 bases lay between the germline ends. The CDR3 runs 14 residues.

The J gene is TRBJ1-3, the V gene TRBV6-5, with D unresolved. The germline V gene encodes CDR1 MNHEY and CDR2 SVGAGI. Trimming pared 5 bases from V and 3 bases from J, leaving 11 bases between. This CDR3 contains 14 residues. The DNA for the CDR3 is TGTGCCAGCAGTACCCTGGTCCATGGAAACACCATATATTTT. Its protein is CASSTLVHGNTIYF.

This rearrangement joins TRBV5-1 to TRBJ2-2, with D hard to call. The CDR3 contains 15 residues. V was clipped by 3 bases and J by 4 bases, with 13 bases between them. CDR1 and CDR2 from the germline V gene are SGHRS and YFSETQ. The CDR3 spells CASSYEGKSTGELFF. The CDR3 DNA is TGCGCCAGCAGCTACGAAGGGAAGTCCACCGGGGAGCTGTTTTTT.

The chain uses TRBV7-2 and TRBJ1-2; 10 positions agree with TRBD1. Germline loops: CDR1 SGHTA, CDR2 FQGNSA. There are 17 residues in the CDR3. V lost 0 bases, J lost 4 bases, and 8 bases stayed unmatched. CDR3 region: CASSLAGETGGSYGYTF. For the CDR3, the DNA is TGTGCCAGCAGCTTAGCCGGGGAGACAGGGGGCTCCTATGGCTACACCTTC.

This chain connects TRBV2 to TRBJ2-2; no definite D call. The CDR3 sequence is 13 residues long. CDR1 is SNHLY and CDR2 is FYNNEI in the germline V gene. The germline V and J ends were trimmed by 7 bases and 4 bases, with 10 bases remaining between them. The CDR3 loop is CASKVSSTGELFF. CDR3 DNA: TGTGCCAGCAAGGTGTCGAGCACCGGGGAGCTGTTTTTT.

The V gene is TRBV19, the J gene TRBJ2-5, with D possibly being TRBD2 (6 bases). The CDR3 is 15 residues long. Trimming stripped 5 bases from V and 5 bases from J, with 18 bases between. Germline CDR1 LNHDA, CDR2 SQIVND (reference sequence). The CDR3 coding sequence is TGTGCCAGTAGTGTCGGGACTCGGTTTATGGAGACCCAGTACTTC. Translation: CASSVGTRFMETQYF. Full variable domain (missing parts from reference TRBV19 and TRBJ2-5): DGGITQSPKYLFRKEGQNVTLSCEQNLNHDAMYWYRQDPGQGLRLIYYSQIVNDFQKGDIAEGYSVSREKKESFPLTVTSAQKNPTAFYLCASSVGTRFMETQYFGPGTRLLVL.

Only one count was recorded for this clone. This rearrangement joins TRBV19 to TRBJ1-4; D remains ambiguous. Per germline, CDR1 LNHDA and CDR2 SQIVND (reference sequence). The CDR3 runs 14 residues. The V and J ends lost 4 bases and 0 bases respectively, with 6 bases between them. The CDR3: CASSTTSTNEKLFF. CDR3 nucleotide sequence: TGTGCCAGTAGTACGACGTCAACTAATGAAAAACTGTTTTTT.

CDR3 sequence (DNA): TGTGCCAGCAGCCGGACTAGCGGGAGAGTCATCGTTCAAGAGACCCAGTACTTC. It yields the protein CASSRTSGRVIVQETQYF. The gene calls are TRBV7-2 and TRBJ2-5; 13 nucleotides line up with TRBD2. This CDR3 has 18 residues. Germline-derived CDR1 and CDR2 are SGHTA and FQGNSA. V dropped 5 bases and J dropped 2; count of bases not matched to a gene: 11.

DNA of the CDR3: TGTGCCAGCAGCTTATCTCCCTCGGGACCTGGAAACACCATATATTTT. The encoded protein is CASSLSPSGPGNTIYF. The rearrangement uses TRBV11-2 and TRBJ1-3; D perhaps matches TRBD1 (5 bases). The germline V gene has CDR1 SGHAT and CDR2 FQNNGV. The CDR3 runs 16 residues. V was shortened by 2 bases and J by 2 bases, with 13 bases between the two germline ends.

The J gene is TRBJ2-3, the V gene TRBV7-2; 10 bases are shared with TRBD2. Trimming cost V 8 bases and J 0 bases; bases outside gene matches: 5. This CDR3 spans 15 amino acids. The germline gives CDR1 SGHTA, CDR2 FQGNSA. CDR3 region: CASVPGLASTDTQYF. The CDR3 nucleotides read TGTGCCAGCGTCCCGGGACTAGCGAGCACAGATACGCAGTATTTT.

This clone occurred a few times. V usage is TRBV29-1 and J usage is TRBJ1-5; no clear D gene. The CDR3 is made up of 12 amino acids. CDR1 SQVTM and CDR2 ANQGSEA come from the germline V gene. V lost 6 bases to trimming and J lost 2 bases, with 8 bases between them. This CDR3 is CSVGFGNQPQHF. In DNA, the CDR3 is TGCAGCGTGGGATTTGGCAATCAGCCCCAGCATTTT.